These 6 T cell receptor beta chains share one sample of origin, sequenced in a study of identifying expanded T cells in peripheral blood. Produced via immunoSEQ multiplex PCR; TCRdb's table is partial and in-frame only. This table holds about 78,000 clones, 88% found once. Sequenced material: blood. Source of these receptors: a person between 18 and 75 years old in good health.

The chain carries TRBV2 and TRBJ2-1; TRBD1 aligns across 10 bases. The CDR3 is 14 amino acids. V was pared by 4 bases and J by 3 bases, with 0 bases of the junction left unmatched. The germline gives CDR1 SNHLY, CDR2 FYNNEI. The CDR3 sequence is CASSGDRGYNEQFF. The CDR3 nucleotides read TGTGCCAGCAGTGGGGACAGGGGCTACAATGAGCAGTTCTTC.

This clone was observed a single time. The chain has TRBV9 and TRBJ2-3, with 10 nucleotides matching TRBD2. V was clipped by 2 bases and J by 5 bases; unmatched bases: 5. The CDR3 spans 15 residues. Germline V gene sequence: CDR1 SGDLS, CDR2 YYNGEE. For the CDR3, the DNA is TGTGCCAGCAGCGTTGAAGAGCGGGGGGGAGATACGCAGTATTTT. Translating gives CASSVEERGGDTQYF.

V and J are TRBV7-9 and TRBJ1-4; no definite D call. Germline V gene data show CDR1 as SEHNR and CDR2 as FQNEAQ (reference sequence). Trimming stripped 4 bases from V and 3 bases from J, with 9 bases between. The CDR3 is made up of 14 amino acids. In nucleotides, the CDR3 is TGTGCCAGCAGCTCTCGACGGTCTAATGAAAAACTGTTTTTT. Translation: CASSSRRSNEKLFF.

The chain links TRBV15 to TRBJ1-3, with 7 bases that match TRBD1. CDR1 and CDR2 (germline): LNHNV, YYDKDF (reference sequence). The V and J ends lost 7 bases and 9 bases, in that order; junction bases with no gene match: 12. The CDR3 spans 14 residues. CDR3 sequence: CATNQGGLGGTIYF. CDR3 bases: TGTGCCACCAACCAGGGGGGGCTAGGTGGCACCATATATTTT.

The chain combines TRBV7-2 with TRBJ2-5; D ambiguous. The J call may be in error: the DNA end matches TRBJ2-7 better. The germline CDR1 and CDR2 sequences are SGHTA and FQGNSA. The length of the CDR3 is 13 residues. DNA for the CDR3: TGTGCCAGCAGCTTAGTCGGGTCTGGCGAGCAGTACTTC. It is translated as CASSLVGSGEQYF.

This chain uses TRBV28 with TRBJ2-7, with 10 bases that match TRBD1. The V gene's germline CDR1 is MDHEN and CDR2 SYDVKM. The V gene end was trimmed by 7 bases and the J gene end by 5 bases; junction bases not matched to a gene: 11. The CDR3 runs to 15 residues. The CDR3 DNA reads as TGTGCCAGCACCCCTCCGGGACAGGGGTGGCACGAGCAGTACTTC. Amino acid sequence: CASTPPGQGWHEQYF.